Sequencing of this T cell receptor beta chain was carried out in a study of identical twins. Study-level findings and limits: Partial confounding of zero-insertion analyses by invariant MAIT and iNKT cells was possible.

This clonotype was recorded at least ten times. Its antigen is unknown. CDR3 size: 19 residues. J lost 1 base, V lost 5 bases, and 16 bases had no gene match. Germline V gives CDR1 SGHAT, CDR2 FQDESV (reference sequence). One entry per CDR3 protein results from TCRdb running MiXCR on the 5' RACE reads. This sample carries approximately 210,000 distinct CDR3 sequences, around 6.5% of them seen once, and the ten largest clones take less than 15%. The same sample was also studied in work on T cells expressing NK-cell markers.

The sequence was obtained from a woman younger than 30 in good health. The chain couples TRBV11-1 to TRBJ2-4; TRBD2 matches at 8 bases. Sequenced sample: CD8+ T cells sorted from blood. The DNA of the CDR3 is TGTGCCAGCAGCCCACAAACGCCGGGTGCGGGAGGTGCCAAAAACATTCAGTACTTC. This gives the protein CASSPQTPGAGGAKNIQYF. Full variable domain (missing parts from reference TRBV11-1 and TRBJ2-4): EAEVAQSPRYKITEKSQAVAFWCDPISGHATLYWYRQILGQGPELLVQFQDESVVDDSQLPKDRFSAERLKGVDSTLKIQPAELGDSAMYLCASSPQTPGAGGAKNIQYFGAGTRLSVL.